These T cell receptor beta chains were read from a single sample in a study of vaccination and CD4 T cells after COVID-19. These receptors are not linked to any known antigen. TCRdb used MiXCR to reprocess the PCR reads, holding one entry per CDR3 protein. Counted here are 20,000 or so distinct CDR3 sequences, about 38% occurring once; the ten biggest clones make up about 18%. This material consisted of CD4+ T cells from blood, cultured in vitro, taken before SARS-CoV-2 vaccination. The receptors were sampled from a human donor who received a COVID-19 vaccine. CDR3s include the opening cysteine and the closing phenylalanine or tryptophan. Size tells how often a clone was seen (once, few, many) or the class of an expanded clone, and some rows leave it out.

J,length,size,V,CDR3
TRBJ2-7,14,.,TRBV5-4,CASSSGLAAYEQYF
TRBJ1-6,15,.,TRBV25-1,CASSGNRGGNSPLHF
TRBJ2-1,14,few,TRBV20-1,CSARLPSGGDEQFF
TRBJ2-2,16,few,TRBV12-3/TRBV12-4,CASSLKSLASFGELFF
TRBJ2-2,16,few,TRBV12-3/TRBV12-4,CASGSGGNVGTGELFF
TRBJ1-5,13,.,TRBV20-1,CSASSLGDQPQHF
TRBJ1-5,15,few,TRBV6-1,CASTKDREGGQPQHF
TRBJ2-3,16,.,TRBV20-1,CSASHFGGDGGDTQYF
TRBJ2-7,16,few,TRBV6-1,CASSELGGGPKYEQYF
TRBJ2-5,14,few,TRBV7-7,CASSFRQGEETQYF
TRBJ1-1,16,.,TRBV5-1,CASSFAGKLKYTEAFF
TRBJ2-3,15,few,TRBV15,CATSGLGFGADTQYF
TRBJ1-1,14,few,TRBV12-3/TRBV12-4,CASSPITGYTEAFF
TRBJ1-6,16,.,TRBV21-1,CASSKGASLQGSPLHF
TRBJ2-5,17,.,TRBV7-9,CASGLTGEVKFGETQYF
TRBJ1-1,15,medium-sized,TRBV6-5,CASSYAGHRNTEAFF
TRBJ2-3,13,few,TRBV12-5,CASGLAGTDTQYF
TRBJ1-6,15,.,TRBV6-1,CASSELQGGWSPLHF
TRBJ2-1,16,.,TRBV7-3,CASSAEQASSYNEQFF
TRBJ1-4,16,few,TRBV24-1,CATSDPLDGSNEKLFF
TRBJ2-1,15,.,TRBV24-1,CATSDERVGRGEQFF
TRBJ2-7,14,.,TRBV27,CASSPRQAAYEQYF
TRBJ2-7,14,.,TRBV20-1,CSATTGTGSFEQYF
TRBJ2-7,16,.,TRBV23-1,CASSQTSGTITDEQYF
TRBJ1-5,19,few,TRBV24-1,CATSGVKGAGRAGNQPQHF
TRBJ2-3,16,.,TRBV24-1,CATSDFRRGGVDTQYF
TRBJ1-1,11,few,TRBV2,CASSGYREAFF
TRBJ2-2,16,.,TRBV27,CASSPTWTADTGELFF
TRBJ1-1,14,.,TRBV7-2,CASSLEGLNTEAFF
TRBJ2-7,13,.,TRBV7-2,CASSPGPAYEQYF
TRBJ1-3,15,.,TRBV7-9,CASSFSRGSGNTIYF
TRBJ2-1,16,.,TRBV6-2/TRBV6-3,CASSYSMGAGHNEQFF
TRBJ1-5,14,.,TRBV30,CAWSLGGGDQPQHF
TRBJ1-1,15,.,TRBV12-3/TRBV12-4,CASTDNDRVNTEAFF
TRBJ2-3,20,.,TRBV7-9,CASSPRTGKGASAFTDTQYF
TRBJ1-1,13,few,TRBV30,CAWRPRRDTEAFF
TRBJ1-6,15,.,TRBV18,CASSPWTGGNSPLHF
TRBJ1-2,16,few,TRBV12-3/TRBV12-4,CASSPVRGAVGYGYTF
TRBJ2-7,18,.,TRBV12-3/TRBV12-4,CASSLGGTSGGGSYEQYF
TRBJ2-1,15,once,TRBV7-2,CASSFGARGVDEQFF